This T cell receptor (beta chain) is from a study of OX40 agonist ivuxolimab in advanced cancers. The method was immunoSEQ multiplex PCR; TCRdb's version includes in-frame clones alone and lacks a portion of them. The profile shows about 64,000 clones, around four fifths of them singletons. The CDR3 extends over 17 amino acids. Germline CDR1 is SGHRS and CDR2 is YFSETQ. V lost 0 bases and J 11 bases, leaving 27 bases between the germline ends. The sample here was CD4+ or CD8+ T cells sorted from blood, taken in a trial of the OX40 agonist ivuxolimab. The source is an adult with an advanced solid tumor such as melanoma, head and neck, liver or kidney cancer. The rearrangement joins TRBV5-1 to TRBJ2-7; D is undetermined. CDR3 sequence (DNA): TGCGCCAGCAGCTTGGTGCCGGCAGTGCTTACACCTACGAGCGAGTACTTC. Encoded protein: CASSLVPAVLTPTSEYF.